Given below is one T cell receptor (beta chain) in context. The entry originates in a study of tumor-infiltrating lymphocytes in oesophageal squamous cell carcinoma. CDR3 size: 15 residues. Germline V gives CDR1 SGHVS, CDR2 FNYEAQ. TCRdb used MiXCR to reprocess the PCR reads, holding one entry per CDR3 protein. The sample includes more than 9,500 distinct CDR3 sequences, around 54% of them seen just once. The chain recombines TRBV7-6 with TRBJ2-7; 12 nucleotides line up with TRBD1. The J call is doubtful: the DNA matches TRBJ2-1 better. This receptor was identified in a female donor with esophageal squamous cell carcinoma. The sequencing sample was made of esophageal tumor tissue. DNA of the CDR3: TGTGCCAGCAGCCCCCGGGACAGGGGGCAGGATGAGCAGTTCTTC. Protein sequence: CASSPRDRGQDEQFF.